These 23 T cell receptor beta chains were sequenced from one sample in a study of blood T cell repertoires in COVID-19. Assay: immunoSEQ multiplex PCR; the TCRdb copy retains only in-frame clones and omits some. Among about 220,000 clones listed, around 86% were seen once. The sample consisted of peripheral blood. The source is a woman aged 25 to 39 who had recovered from COVID-19.

The CDR3: CASSAALAGGRESTDTQYF. In DNA, the CDR3 is TGTGCCAGCAGCGCCGCCCTGGCGGGGGGGCGTGAGAGCACAGATACGCAGTATTTT. The chain uses TRBV7-2 and TRBJ2-3; 9 bases line up with TRBD2. J was trimmed by 0 bases and V by 5 bases; bases with no gene match: 15. Germline CDR1 and CDR2: SGHTA and FQGNSA. This CDR3 contains 19 residues.

Only one count was recorded for this clone. The chain couples TRBV7-2 to TRBJ1-1, with 8 nucleotides matching TRBD1. V trimming: 6 bases; J trimming: 4 bases; junction bases outside the gene matches: 10. The CDR3 extends over 15 amino acids. Germline values: CDR1 SGHTA, CDR2 FQGNSA. The CDR3 DNA is TGTGCCAGCAGTCGTTACGACACAGGGGGCACTGAAGCTTTCTTT. As protein: CASSRYDTGGTEAFF.

The rearrangement uses TRBV5-1 and TRBJ2-5; 12 bases map to TRBD2. With V trimmed by 0 bases and J by 2 bases, 5 bases remained unmatched. Germline V gene sequence: CDR1 SGHRS, CDR2 YFSETQ. The CDR3 contains 17 residues. The CDR3 region is CASSLGTSGTLQETQYF. The DNA for the CDR3 is TGCGCCAGCAGCTTGGGGACTAGCGGGACGCTTCAAGAGACCCAGTACTTC.

A word on this clone: Other DNA sequences in the same sample also yield this CDR3. The chain combines TRBV5-1 with TRBJ2-3, with a tentative D call TRBD1 (6 bases). The germline gives CDR1 SGHRS, CDR2 YFSETQ. This CDR3 is built from 14 residues. V was trimmed by 6 bases and J by 0 bases, leaving 11 bases between them. The CDR3 protein is CASTRGGSTDTQYF. CDR3 sequence (DNA): TGCGCCAGCACACGAGGGGGTAGCACAGATACGCAGTATTTT.

The V and J genes are TRBV6-5 and TRBJ1-1, with D possibly TRBD1 on 6 matching bases. The V end was cut by 8 bases, the J end by 4 bases, with 14 bases between. Germline-derived CDR1 and CDR2 are MNHEY and SVGAGI. This CDR3 is built from 13 residues. In DNA, the CDR3 is TGTGCCAGCGTCGGGGCGACAGGCACTGAAGCTTTCTTT. This translates into CASVGATGTEAFF.

In DNA, the CDR3 is TGTGCCAGCAGCCACACCCCAGGGGGGACGACTGAAGCTTTCTTT. Encoded protein: CASSHTPGGTTEAFF. The chain joins TRBV4-2 to TRBJ1-1; 7 nucleotides agree with TRBD1. Germline V lookup: CDR1 LGHNA, CDR2 YNFKEQ. CDR3 length: 15 amino acids. V lost 3 bases to trimming and J lost 5 bases; unmatched junction nucleotides: 9.

The chain recombines TRBV9 with TRBJ1-1, with a possible D match to TRBD1 (5 bases). The germline gives CDR1 SGDLS, CDR2 YYNGEE. Trimming stripped 2 bases from V and 4 bases from J, with 21 bases between. This CDR3 spans 17 amino acids. CDR3 nucleotides: TGTGCCAGCAGCGTTTCCTTAGGGGCGGGGGAGGGCACTGAAGCTTTCTTT. It specifies CASSVSLGAGEGTEAFF.

For this clone: Other DNA sequences within the sample encode an identical CDR3. The chain links TRBV7-9 to TRBJ2-1, with a possible D match to TRBD2 (6 bases). Germline CDR1 and CDR2: SEHNR and FQNEAQ (reference sequence). V lost 2 bases and J 7 bases, leaving 9 bases between the germline ends. The CDR3 totals 13 residues. CDR3 nucleotide sequence: TGTGCCAGCAGCTTATCGGGGAGGAATGAGCAGTTCTTC. It is translated as CASSLSGRNEQFF.

The J gene is TRBJ2-3, the V gene TRBV7-2; D perhaps matches TRBD2 (5 bases). From germline, CDR1 is SGHTA and CDR2 FQGNSA. Trimming removed 3 bases at V and 2 bases at J, with 12 bases between. The CDR3 has 15 residues. CDR3 nucleotides: TGTGCCAGCAGCTTTAGGACGGGGAACACAGATACGCAGTATTTT. As protein: CASSFRTGNTDTQYF.

The chain is built from TRBV5-6 and TRBJ1-4; the match to TRBD1 covers 10 bases. V gave up 4 bases and J gave up 2 bases; unmatched junction bases: 2. Germline loops: CDR1 SGHDT, CDR2 YYEEEE. There are 15 residues in the CDR3. CDR3 DNA: TGTGCCAGCAGCCTGGGACAGGGGACTAATGAAAAACTGTTTTTT. Translated: CASSLGQGTNEKLFF.

V and J are TRBV9 and TRBJ1-2; D uncertain. This CDR3 spans 17 amino acids. Trimming left V 3 bases short and J 3 bases short, with 21 bases between. Germline V gene lookup returns CDR1 SGDLS and CDR2 YYNGEE. CDR3 sequence: CASSGARVGERDYGYTF. CDR3 in DNA: TGTGCCAGCAGCGGAGCCCGAGTCGGGGAGAGGGACTATGGCTACACCTTC.

This chain uses TRBV5-5 with TRBJ2-3, with 11 bases matching TRBD2. V gave up 0 bases and J gave up 2 bases; unmatched junction bases: 8. Germline V gene sequence: CDR1 SGHKS, CDR2 YYEKEE (reference sequence). The CDR3 covers 18 residues. The CDR3 loop reads CASSLGWASGGLTDTQYF. CDR3 coding DNA: TGTGCCAGCAGCTTGGGGTGGGCTAGCGGGGGGCTCACAGATACGCAGTATTTT.

This chain joins TRBV7-2 and TRBJ2-7, with 8 bases that match TRBD1. After removal of 6 bases from V and 3 bases from J, the junction contained 10 bases not matched to a gene. Per germline, CDR1 SGHTA and CDR2 FQGNSA. This CDR3 has 15 residues. CDR3 sequence: CASREGQGLFYEQYF. CDR3 nucleotide sequence: TGTGCCAGCAGGGAAGGACAGGGCCTATTCTACGAGCAGTACTTC.

This chain uses TRBV29-1 with TRBJ2-7, with 9 bases lining up with TRBD1. V gave up 6 bases and J gave up 2 bases; unmatched junction bases: 14. The V gene's germline CDR1 is SQVTM and CDR2 ANQGSEA. This CDR3 spans 16 amino acids. The CDR3 loop reads CSVPAAPGQGPYEQYF. The CDR3 DNA is TGCAGCGTGCCAGCAGCACCGGGACAGGGTCCCTACGAGCAGTACTTC.

The chain has TRBV5-1 and TRBJ1-4, with TRBD1 identical over 8 bases. The V gene end was trimmed by 1 base and the J gene end by 7 bases; junction bases not matched to a gene: 15. This CDR3 is 18 amino acids long. Germline CDR1 reads SGHRS; CDR2 reads YFSETQ. CDR3 bases: TGCGCCAGCAGCTTGACGCCCACCCCCGGGACAGGTTCTGAAAAACTGTTTTTT. Encoded protein: CASSLTPTPGTGSEKLFF. Drawing the rest from reference TRBV5-1 and TRBJ1-4, the complete variable domain is KAGVTQTPRYLIKTRGQQVTLSCSPISGHRSVSWYQQTPGQGLQFLFEYFSETQRNKGNFPGRFSGRQFSNSRSEMNVSTLELGDSALYLCASSLTPTPGTGSEKLFFGSGTQLSVL.

This clone was seen only a few times. The chain uses TRBV10-3 and TRBJ2-7; TRBD1 agrees at 8 bases. V was pared by 3 bases and J by 2 bases, with 3 bases of the junction left unmatched. Germline V lookup: CDR1 ENHRY, CDR2 SYGVKD. This CDR3 region has 14 residues. The CDR3 region is CAISEQGGTYEQYF. The CDR3 DNA follows: TGTGCCATCAGTGAACAGGGGGGTACCTACGAGCAGTACTTC.

This chain links TRBV2 with TRBJ2-3, with 7 bases aligning to TRBD1. Trimming removed 6 bases from V and 4 bases from J; junction bases left unmatched: 1. Germline V gene data show CDR1 as SNHLY and CDR2 as FYNNEI. CDR3 size: 12 residues. CDR3 in amino acids: CASRQGADTQYF. The CDR3 nucleotides read TGTGCCAGCAGGCAGGGGGCAGATACGCAGTATTTT.

V gene TRBV10-1 combines with J gene TRBJ2-3; TRBD2 agrees at 8 bases. The V gene end was trimmed by 8 bases and the J gene end by 8 bases; junction bases not matched to a gene: 27. Germline CDR1 WNHNN, CDR2 SYGVQD (reference sequence). The CDR3 is 19 residues long. CDR3 DNA sequence: TGCGCCAGCGCCCGGGACCTCCGAGCGGGAGCGGGGGACCTATCTACGCAGTATTTT. Residues: CASARDLRAGAGDLSTQYF.

This clone was observed once. The chain combines TRBV11-2 with TRBJ2-3, with D possibly matching TRBD2 (6 bases). V was clipped by 1 base and J by 5 bases, with 13 bases between them. Germline V gives CDR1 SGHAT, CDR2 FQNNGV. The CDR3 length is 15 residues. CDR3 in amino acids: CASSLVRGTRDTQYF. In DNA form, the CDR3 reads TGTGCCAGCAGCTTAGTACGGGGGACCCGAGATACGCAGTATTTT.

In this sample, this clone turned up once. This rearrangement joins TRBV9 to TRBJ1-3; TRBD1 aligns across 10 bases. With 3 bases clipped from V and 4 bases from J, the junction kept 7 bases outside the gene matches. CDR1 is SGDLS, CDR2 YYNGEE, per germline. The length of the CDR3 is 16 residues. CDR3 residues: CASSAGTGDSGNTIYF. For the CDR3, the DNA is TGTGCCAGCAGCGCCGGGACAGGGGACTCAGGAAACACCATATATTTT.

This clone was seen a handful of times. The V and J genes are TRBV30 and TRBJ1-6, with 8 bases that match TRBD1. The CDR3 is made up of 13 amino acids. Germline CDR1 reads GTSNPN; CDR2 reads SVGIG (reference sequence). V shed 6 bases and J 12 bases; nucleotides not matched to a gene: 10. DNA for the CDR3: TGTGCCTGTACGGGACAGGTGGTAGGACCCCTCCACTTT. It is translated as CACTGQVVGPLHF.

V and J are TRBV6-5 and TRBJ1-2, with 10 bases lining up with TRBD1. The CDR3 loop spans 13 amino acids. The V gene end was trimmed by 6 bases and the J gene end by 5 bases; junction bases not matched to a gene: 3. CDR1 and CDR2 from the germline V gene are MNHEY and SVGAGI. The CDR3 loop reads CASRKGQGYGYTF. The CDR3, as DNA: TGTGCCAGCAGAAAGGGACAGGGGTATGGCTACACCTTC.

The gene calls are TRBV6-5 and TRBJ2-5, with 9 bases that match TRBD1. CDR3 length equals 15 residues. In germline, CDR1 is MNHEY, CDR2 SVGAGI. The J segment lost 1 base and the V segment lost 1 base, leaving 1 base of the junction unmatched. CDR3 in DNA: TGTGCCAGCAGTTACTGGACAGGGGCCCAAGAGACCCAGTACTTC. Encoded protein: CASSYWTGAQETQYF.